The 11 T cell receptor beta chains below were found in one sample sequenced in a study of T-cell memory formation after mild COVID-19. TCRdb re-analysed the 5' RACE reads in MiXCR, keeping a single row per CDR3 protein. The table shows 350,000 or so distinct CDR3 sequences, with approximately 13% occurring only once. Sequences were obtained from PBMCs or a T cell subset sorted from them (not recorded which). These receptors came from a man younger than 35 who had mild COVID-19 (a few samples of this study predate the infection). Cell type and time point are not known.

CDR3 nucleotides: TGCGCCAGCAGCCAAGATCGGGGAAGGGGGGCTTTCTTT. Its protein is CASSQDRGRGAFF. The chain carries TRBV4-3 and TRBJ1-1, with D possibly matching TRBD1 (6 bases). V was shortened by 0 bases and J by 11 bases, with 13 bases between the two germline ends. Germline V CDR1 and CDR2: LGHNA, YSLEER. This CDR3 has 13 residues.

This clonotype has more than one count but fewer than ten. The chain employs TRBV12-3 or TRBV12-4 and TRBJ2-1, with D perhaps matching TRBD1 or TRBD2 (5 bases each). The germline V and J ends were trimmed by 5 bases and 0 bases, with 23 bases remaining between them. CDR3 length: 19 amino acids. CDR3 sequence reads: CASSPARGVRSSSYNEQFF. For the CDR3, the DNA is TGTGCCAGCAGTCCCGCCAGAGGGGTTCGGTCGAGCTCCTACAATGAGCAGTTCTTC.

The CDR3, as DNA: TGTGCCAGCAGCCAGGACAAGGGTCCCTATGGCTACACCTTC. It yields the protein CASSQDKGPYGYTF. The gene calls are TRBV7-2 and TRBJ1-2; D is perhaps TRBD1 (5 bases). Germline V gene lookup returns CDR1 SGHTA and CDR2 FQGNSA. V was cut by 5 bases and J by 4 bases, with 14 bases left in between. The CDR3 covers 14 residues. Variable domain in full (rest from reference TRBV7-2 and TRBJ1-2): GAGVSQSPSNKVTEKGKDVELRCDPISGHTALYWYRQSLGQGLEFLIYFQGNSAPDKSGLPSDRFSAERTGGSVSTLTIQRTQQEDSAVYLCASSQDKGPYGYTFGSGTRLTVV.

The CDR3 DNA reads TGTGCCAGCAGCCAAGATTCGGATACGCAGTATTTT. Protein product: CASSQDSDTQYF. The chain recombines TRBV3-1 with TRBJ2-3; no clear D. The CDR3 runs 12 residues. The germline gives CDR1 LGHDT, CDR2 YNNKEL (reference sequence). Trimming stripped 0 bases from V and 6 bases from J, with 4 bases between.

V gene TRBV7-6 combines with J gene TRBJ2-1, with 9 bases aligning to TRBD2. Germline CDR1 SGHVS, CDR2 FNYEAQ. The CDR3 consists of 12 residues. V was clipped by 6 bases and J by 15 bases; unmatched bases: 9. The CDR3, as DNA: TGTGCCAGCAGTTCCACCGGGACTAGCCCGTTCTTC. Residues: CASSSTGTSPFF.

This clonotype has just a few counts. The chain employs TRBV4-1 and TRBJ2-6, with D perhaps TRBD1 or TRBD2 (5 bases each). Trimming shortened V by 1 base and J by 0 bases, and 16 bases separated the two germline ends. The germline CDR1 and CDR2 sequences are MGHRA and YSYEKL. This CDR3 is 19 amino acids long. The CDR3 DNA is TGCGCCAGCAGCCAAGGGGAGCTCAGGGCCCCCTCTGGGGCCAACGTCCTGACTTTC. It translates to CASSQGELRAPSGANVLTF.

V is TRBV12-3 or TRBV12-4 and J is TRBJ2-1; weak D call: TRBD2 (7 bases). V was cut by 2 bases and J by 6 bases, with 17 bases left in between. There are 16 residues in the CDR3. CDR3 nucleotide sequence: TGTGCCAGCAGTTTATTCGCCGGAGGGGGGGGCAATGAGCAGTTCTTC. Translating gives CASSLFAGGGGNEQFF.

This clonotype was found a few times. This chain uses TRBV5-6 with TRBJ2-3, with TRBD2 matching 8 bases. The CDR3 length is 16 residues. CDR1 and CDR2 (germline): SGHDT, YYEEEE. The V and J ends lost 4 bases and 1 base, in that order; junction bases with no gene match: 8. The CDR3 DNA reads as TGTGCCAGCAGCCCGCTTGCGGGGGGTCGCACAGATACGCAGTATTTT. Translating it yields CASSPLAGGRTDTQYF.

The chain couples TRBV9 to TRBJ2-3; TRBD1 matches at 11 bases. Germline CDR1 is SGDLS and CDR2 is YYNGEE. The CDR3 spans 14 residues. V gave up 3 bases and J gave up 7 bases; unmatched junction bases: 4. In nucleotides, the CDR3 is TGTGCCAGCAGCGGCGGACAGGGGGCGAATACGCAGTATTTT. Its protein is CASSGGQGANTQYF. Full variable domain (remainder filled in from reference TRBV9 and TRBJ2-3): DSGVTQTPKHLITATGQRVTLRCSPRSGDLSVYWYQQSLDQGLQFLIQYYNGEERAKGNILERFSAQQFPDLHSELNLSSLELGDSALYFCASSGGQGANTQYFGPGTRLTVL.

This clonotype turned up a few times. The chain's CDR3 is CASSSGRMSNSPLHF. The CDR3 nucleotides are TGTGCCAGCAGCTCGGGACGAATGAGTAATTCACCCCTCCACTTT. The chain joins TRBV7-2 to TRBJ1-6; perhaps TRBD1 as D (5 bases). This CDR3 has 15 amino acids. Germline CDR1 and CDR2: SGHTA and FQGNSA. V was pared by 4 bases and J by 6 bases, with 13 bases between. Combining the CDR3 with reference TRBV7-2 and TRBJ1-6 gives the whole variable domain GAGVSQSPSNKVTEKGKDVELRCDPISGHTALYWYRQSLGQGLEFLIYFQGNSAPDKSGLPSDRFSAERTGGSVSTLTIQRTQQEDSAVYLCASSSGRMSNSPLHFGNGTRLTVT.

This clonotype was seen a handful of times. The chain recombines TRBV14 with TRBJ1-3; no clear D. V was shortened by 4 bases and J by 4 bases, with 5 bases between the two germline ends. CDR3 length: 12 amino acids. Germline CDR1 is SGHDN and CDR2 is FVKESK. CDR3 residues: CASSRMGNTIYF. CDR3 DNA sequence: TGTGCCAGCAGCCGGATGGGAAACACCATATATTTT.